The next 4 T cell receptor beta chains were all read from a single sample in a study of blood T cell repertoires in COVID-19. Sequencing used immunoSEQ multiplex PCR; TCRdb keeps in-frame clones, though not all of them. This table has about 230,000 clones, around four fifths appearing once. The sample comprised peripheral blood. Every receptor here comes from a man between 40 and 49 years old with acute or convalescent COVID-19.

This clone was counted between two and nine times. The chain couples TRBV12-3 or TRBV12-4 to TRBJ1-2; D remains unclear. The V end lost 3 bases, the J end lost 1 base, and 3 bases lay between the germline ends. The CDR3 consists of 12 residues. CDR3 coding DNA: TGTGCCAGCAGTTTCAGTAACTATGGCTACACCTTC. Protein: CASSFSNYGYTF.

The chain carries TRBV3-1 (or the pseudogene TRBV3-2) and TRBJ2-7, with D possibly TRBD2 on 5 matching bases. CDR1 is LGHDT and CDR2 is YNNKEL in the germline V gene (reference sequence). V was shortened by 4 bases and J by 7 bases, with 11 bases between the two germline ends. This CDR3 has 12 residues. CDR3 in DNA: TGTGCCAGCAGCCTCCTTTCGGGAGAGCAGTACTTC. Amino acid sequence: CASSLLSGEQYF.

V is TRBV4-1 and J is TRBJ2-3, with 12 positions matching TRBD2. The J segment lost 8 bases and the V segment lost 1 base, leaving 13 bases of the junction unmatched. The CDR3 consists of 18 residues. Germline V gene sequence: CDR1 MGHRA, CDR2 YSYEKL. CDR3 protein: CASSQGTLAGGPSATQYF. The CDR3 nucleotides are TGCGCCAGCAGCCAAGGAACGCTAGCGGGAGGGCCTTCAGCTACGCAGTATTTT.

The rearrangement links TRBV9 to TRBJ2-3; 10 nucleotides line up with TRBD2. With 4 bases clipped from V and 1 base from J, the junction kept 9 bases outside the gene matches. There are 17 residues in the CDR3. CDR1 and CDR2 from the germline V gene are SGDLS and YYNGEE. CDR3 region: CASSPGVAGGRTDTQYF. CDR3 nucleotides: TGTGCCAGCAGCCCCGGGGTAGCGGGAGGTCGCACAGATACGCAGTATTTT.